The present T cell receptor beta chain was sequenced within a study of shared clonotypes between healthy human individuals. The study separated CD4+ cells into CD45RA+ naive and CD45RA-negative memory subsets. CDR3 length: 13 amino acids. V shed 7 bases, J shed 6 bases, and the junction held 10 bases outside the gene matches. Germline loops: CDR1 SGHRS, CDR2 YFSETQ. Assay used: immunoSEQ multiplex PCR; TCRdb lists only in-frame clones, some missing. The table lists about 1 million clones, about 70% of them singletons. Sequencing input: memory CD4+ T cells sorted from blood. Subset noted: CD45RA-negative fraction. The receptor's source is a man aged 18 to 30 in good health. The rearrangement links TRBV5-1 to TRBJ2-7; 7 bases are shared with TRBD1. CDR3 DNA: TGCGCCAGCGGTACGAGACAGGGTGGCGAGCAGTACTTC. Translating gives CASGTRQGGEQYF.